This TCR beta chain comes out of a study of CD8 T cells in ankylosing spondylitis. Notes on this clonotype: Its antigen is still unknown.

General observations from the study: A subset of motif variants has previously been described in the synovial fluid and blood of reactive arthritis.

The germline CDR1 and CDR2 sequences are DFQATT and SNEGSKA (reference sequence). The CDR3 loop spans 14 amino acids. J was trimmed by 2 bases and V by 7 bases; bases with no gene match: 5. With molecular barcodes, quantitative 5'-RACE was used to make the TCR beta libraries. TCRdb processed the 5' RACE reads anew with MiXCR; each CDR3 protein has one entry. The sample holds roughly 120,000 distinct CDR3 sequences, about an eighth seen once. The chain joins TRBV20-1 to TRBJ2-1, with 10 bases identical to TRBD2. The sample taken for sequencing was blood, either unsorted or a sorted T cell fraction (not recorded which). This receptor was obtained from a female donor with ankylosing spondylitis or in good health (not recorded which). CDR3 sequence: CSGMGTSAYNEQFF. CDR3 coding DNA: TGCAGTGGCATGGGGACTAGCGCCTACAATGAGCAGTTCTTC.